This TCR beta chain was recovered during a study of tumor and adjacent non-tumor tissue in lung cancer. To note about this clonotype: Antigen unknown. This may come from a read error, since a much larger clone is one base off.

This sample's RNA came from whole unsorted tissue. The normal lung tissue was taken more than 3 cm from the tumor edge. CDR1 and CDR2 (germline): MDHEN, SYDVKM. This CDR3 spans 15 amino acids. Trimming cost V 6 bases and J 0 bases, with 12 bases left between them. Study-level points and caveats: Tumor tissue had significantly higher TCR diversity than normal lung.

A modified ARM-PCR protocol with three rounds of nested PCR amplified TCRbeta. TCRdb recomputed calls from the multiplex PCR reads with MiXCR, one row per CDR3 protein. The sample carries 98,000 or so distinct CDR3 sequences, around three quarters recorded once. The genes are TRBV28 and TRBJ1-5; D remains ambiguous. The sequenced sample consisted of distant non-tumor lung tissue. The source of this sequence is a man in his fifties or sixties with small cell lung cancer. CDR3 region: CASSTLKLSNQPQHF. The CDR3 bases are TGTGCCAGCAGCACCCTCAAGCTTAGCAATCAGCCCCAGCATTTT.